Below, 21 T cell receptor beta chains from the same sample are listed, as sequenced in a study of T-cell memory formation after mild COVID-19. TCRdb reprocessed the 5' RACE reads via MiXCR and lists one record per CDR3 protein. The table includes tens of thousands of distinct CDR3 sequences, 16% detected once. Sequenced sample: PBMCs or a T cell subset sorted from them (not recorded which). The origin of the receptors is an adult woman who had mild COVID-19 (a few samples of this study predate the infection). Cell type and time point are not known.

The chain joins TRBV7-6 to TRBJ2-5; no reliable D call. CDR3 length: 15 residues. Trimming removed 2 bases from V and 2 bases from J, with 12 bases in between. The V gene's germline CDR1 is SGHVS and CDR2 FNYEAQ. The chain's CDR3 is CASSLTVGVQETQYF. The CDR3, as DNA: TGTGCCAGCAGCTTAACGGTAGGAGTACAAGAGACCCAGTACTTC.

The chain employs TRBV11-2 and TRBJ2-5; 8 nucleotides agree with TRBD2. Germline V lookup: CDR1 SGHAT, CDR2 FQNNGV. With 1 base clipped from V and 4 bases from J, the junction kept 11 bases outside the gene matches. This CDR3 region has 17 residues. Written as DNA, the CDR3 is TGTGCCAGCAGCTTAGCGAGGGGACTAGGTCGAGGAGAGACCCAGTACTTC. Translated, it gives CASSLARGLGRGETQYF.

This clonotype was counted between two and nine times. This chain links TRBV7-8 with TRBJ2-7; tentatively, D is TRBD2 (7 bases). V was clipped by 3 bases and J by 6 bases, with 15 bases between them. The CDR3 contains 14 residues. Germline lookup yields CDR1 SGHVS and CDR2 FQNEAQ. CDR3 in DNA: TGTGCCAGCAGCTTTAGGGGGGGGGCCACCGAGCAGTACTTC. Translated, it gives CASSFRGGATEQYF. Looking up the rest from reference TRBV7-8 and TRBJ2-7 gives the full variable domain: GAGVSQSPRYKVAKRGQDVALRCDPISGHVSLFWYQQALGQGPEFLTYFQNEAQLDKSGLPSDRFFAERPEGSVSTLKIQRTQQEDSAVYLCASSFRGGATEQYFGPGTRLTVT.

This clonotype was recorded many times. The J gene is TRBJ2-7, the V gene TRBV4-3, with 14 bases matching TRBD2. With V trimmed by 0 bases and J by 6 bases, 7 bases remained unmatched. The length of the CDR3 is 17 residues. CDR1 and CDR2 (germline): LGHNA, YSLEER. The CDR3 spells CASSQDLTSGRAREQYF. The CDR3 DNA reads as TGCGCCAGCAGCCAAGACCTGACTAGCGGGAGGGCCCGCGAGCAGTACTTC.

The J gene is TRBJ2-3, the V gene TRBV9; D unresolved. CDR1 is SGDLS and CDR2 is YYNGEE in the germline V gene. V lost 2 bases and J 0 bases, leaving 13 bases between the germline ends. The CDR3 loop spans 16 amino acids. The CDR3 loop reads CASSVAGPLSTDTQYF. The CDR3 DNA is TGTGCCAGCAGCGTCGCAGGCCCGCTTAGCACAGATACGCAGTATTTT.

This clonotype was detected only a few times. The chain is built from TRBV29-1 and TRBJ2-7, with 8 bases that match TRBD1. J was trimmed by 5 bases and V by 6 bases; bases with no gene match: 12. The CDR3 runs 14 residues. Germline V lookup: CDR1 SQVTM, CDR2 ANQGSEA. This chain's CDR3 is CSVENGQGRDEQYF. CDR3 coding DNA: TGCAGCGTCGAAAACGGACAGGGTCGCGACGAGCAGTACTTC.

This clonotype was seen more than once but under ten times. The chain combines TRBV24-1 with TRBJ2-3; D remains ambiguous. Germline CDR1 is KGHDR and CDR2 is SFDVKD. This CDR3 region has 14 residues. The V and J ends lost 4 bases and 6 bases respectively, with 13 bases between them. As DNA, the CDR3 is TGTGCCACCAGTGAGGTGGCATTTGCGGATACGCAGTATTTT. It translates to CATSEVAFADTQYF.

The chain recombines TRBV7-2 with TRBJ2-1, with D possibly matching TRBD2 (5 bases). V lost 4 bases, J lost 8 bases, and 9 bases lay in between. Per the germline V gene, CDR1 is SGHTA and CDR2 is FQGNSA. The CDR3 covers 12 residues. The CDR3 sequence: CASSWVGDEQFF. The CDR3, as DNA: TGTGCCAGCAGCTGGGTGGGAGATGAGCAGTTCTTC.

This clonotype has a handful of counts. For the CDR3, the DNA is TGTGCCAGCAGCTTAATTGGGGGCCAAGAGACCCAGTACTTC. It yields the protein CASSLIGGQETQYF. This rearrangement joins TRBV7-3 to TRBJ2-5, with D possibly called TRBD1 or TRBD2 (5 bases each). The CDR3 runs 14 residues. Germline CDR1 is SGHTA and CDR2 is FQGTGA. Between the trimmed V and J ends, which lost 1 base and 1 base, there was a span of 7 bases.

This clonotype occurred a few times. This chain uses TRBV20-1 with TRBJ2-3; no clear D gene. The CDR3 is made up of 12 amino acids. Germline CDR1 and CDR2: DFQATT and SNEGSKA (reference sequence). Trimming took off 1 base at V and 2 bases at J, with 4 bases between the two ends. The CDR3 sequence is CSARGITDTQYF. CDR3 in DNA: TGCAGTGCTAGAGGCATCACAGATACGCAGTATTTT.

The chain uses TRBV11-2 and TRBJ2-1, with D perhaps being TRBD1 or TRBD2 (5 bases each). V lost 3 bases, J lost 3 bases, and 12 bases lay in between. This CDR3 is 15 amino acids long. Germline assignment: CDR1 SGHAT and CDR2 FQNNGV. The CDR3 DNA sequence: TGTGCCAGCAGCTTGGGGCGGGTGGACTACAATGAGCAGTTCTTC. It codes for CASSLGRVDYNEQFF.

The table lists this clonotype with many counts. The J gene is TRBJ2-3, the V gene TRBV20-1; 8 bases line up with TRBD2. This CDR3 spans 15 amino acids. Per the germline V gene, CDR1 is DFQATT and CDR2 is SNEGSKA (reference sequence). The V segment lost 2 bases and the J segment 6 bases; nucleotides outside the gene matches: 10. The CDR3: CSARTEAGVWDTQYF. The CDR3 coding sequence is TGCAGTGCTAGAACCGAAGCGGGAGTTTGGGATACGCAGTATTTT.

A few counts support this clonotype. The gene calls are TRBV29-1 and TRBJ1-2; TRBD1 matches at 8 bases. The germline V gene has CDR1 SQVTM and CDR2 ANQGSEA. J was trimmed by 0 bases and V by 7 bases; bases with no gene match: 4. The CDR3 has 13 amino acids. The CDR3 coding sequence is TGCAGCGGAGGGACAGGCGCTAACTATGGCTACACCTTC. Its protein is CSGGTGANYGYTF.

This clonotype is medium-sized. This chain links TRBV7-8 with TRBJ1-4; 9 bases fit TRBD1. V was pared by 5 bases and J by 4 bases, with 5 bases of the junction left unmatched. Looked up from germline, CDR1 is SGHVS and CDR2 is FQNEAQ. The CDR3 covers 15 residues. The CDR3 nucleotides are TGTGCCAGCAGCCGCGGGGGACAGGGTAATGAAAAACTGTTTTTT. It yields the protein CASSRGGQGNEKLFF.

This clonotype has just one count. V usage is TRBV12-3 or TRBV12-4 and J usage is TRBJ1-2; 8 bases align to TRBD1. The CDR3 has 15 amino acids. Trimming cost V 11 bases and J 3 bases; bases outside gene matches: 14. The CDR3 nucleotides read TGTGCCGGCGGCTACGGCGGACAGGGACACTATGGCTACACCTTC. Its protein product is CAGGYGGQGHYGYTF.

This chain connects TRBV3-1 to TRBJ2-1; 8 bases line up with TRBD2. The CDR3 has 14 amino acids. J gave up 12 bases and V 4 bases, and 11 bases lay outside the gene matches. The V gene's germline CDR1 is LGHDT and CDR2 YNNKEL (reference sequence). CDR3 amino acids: CASSPRTGLAGQFF. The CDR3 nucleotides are TGTGCCAGCAGCCCCAGAACAGGTCTAGCGGGGCAGTTCTTC.

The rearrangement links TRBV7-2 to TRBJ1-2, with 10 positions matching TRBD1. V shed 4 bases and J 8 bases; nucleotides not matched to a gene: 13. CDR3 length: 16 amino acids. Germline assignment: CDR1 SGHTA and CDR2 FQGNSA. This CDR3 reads CASSSPDRGDPIGYTF. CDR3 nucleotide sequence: TGTGCCAGCAGCTCTCCGGACAGGGGGGATCCCATAGGCTACACCTTC.

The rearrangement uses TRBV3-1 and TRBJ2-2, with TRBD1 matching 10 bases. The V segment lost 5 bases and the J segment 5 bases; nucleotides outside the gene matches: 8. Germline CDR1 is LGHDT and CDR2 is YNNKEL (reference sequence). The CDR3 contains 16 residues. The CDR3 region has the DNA TGTGCCAGCAGCACCTTTTGGACAGGGGGGACCGGGGAGCTGTTTTTT. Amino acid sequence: CASSTFWTGGTGELFF.

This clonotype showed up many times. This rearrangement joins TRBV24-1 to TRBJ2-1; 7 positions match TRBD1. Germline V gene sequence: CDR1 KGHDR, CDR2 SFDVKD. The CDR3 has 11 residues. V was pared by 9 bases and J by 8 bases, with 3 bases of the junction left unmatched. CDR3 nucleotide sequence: TGTGCCACCCGACAGGGCCATGAGCAGTTCTTC. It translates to CATRQGHEQFF.

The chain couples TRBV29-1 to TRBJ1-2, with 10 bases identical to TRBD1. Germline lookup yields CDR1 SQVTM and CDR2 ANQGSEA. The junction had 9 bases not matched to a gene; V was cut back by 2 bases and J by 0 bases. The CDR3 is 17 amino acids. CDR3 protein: CSVEFSGTGDPNYGYTF. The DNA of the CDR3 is TGCAGCGTTGAATTTTCGGGGACAGGGGATCCTAACTATGGCTACACCTTC.

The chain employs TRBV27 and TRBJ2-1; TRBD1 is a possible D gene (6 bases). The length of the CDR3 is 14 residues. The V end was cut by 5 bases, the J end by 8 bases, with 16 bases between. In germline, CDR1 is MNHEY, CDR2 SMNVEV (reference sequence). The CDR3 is CASSPLLRGHEQFF. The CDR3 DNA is TGTGCCAGCAGTCCACTGCTCAGGGGCCATGAGCAGTTCTTC.